These T cell receptor beta chains were read from a single sample in a study of blood T cell repertoires in COVID-19. Some clones are missing from TCRdb's copy, which holds only in-frame ones; the method was immunoSEQ multiplex PCR. This table has 300,000 to 350,000 clones, approximately 90% appearing once. The source material was peripheral blood. The receptors shown here come from a woman younger than 30 who had recovered from COVID-19. Each CDR3 is given with its conserved first and last residue. The D gene is left open where the match is weak. Clone sizes are given selectively: once, few, many, or a class where the clone is expanded.

j_gene	abundance	v_gene	d_gene	CDR3nt	CDR3aa
TRBJ2-1	NA	TRBV11-2	NA	TGTGCCAGCAGCCCAGGAACCCGCAATGAGCAGTTCTTC	CASSPGTRNEQFF
TRBJ2-3	NA	TRBV24-1	TRBD1	TGTGCCACCAGTGATACAACAGGGGCCCAGAGTTGGGATACGCAGTATTTT	CATSDTTGAQSWDTQYF
TRBJ2-2	NA	TRBV12-5	TRBD2	TGTGCTAGTGGTTTGGTACTTTCGGGACTAGCGTCGATCGGGGAGCTGTTTTTT	CASGLVLSGLASIGELFF
TRBJ1-3	NA	TRBV7-2	NA	TGTGCCAGCAGCTTAGTAAGGGGGATAGGTGGAAACACCATATATTTT	CASSLVRGIGGNTIYF
TRBJ2-3	NA	TRBV7-2	NA	TGTGCCAGCAGCGTATCCGCGGGGTCCTTTAATACGCAGTATTTT	CASSVSAGSFNTQYF
TRBJ2-3	once	TRBV7-9	TRBD2	TGTGCCAGCAGAACTAGCGGGAGGAGCACAGATACGCAGTATTTT	CASRTSGRSTDTQYF
TRBJ1-5	NA	TRBV29-1	TRBD1	TGCAGCGTTGGACAGGGAAGGAATCAGCCCCAGCATTTT	CSVGQGRNQPQHF
TRBJ1-1	few	TRBV5-1	NA	TGCGCCAGCAGCTTGTTCGGGGAGAACACTGAAGCTTTCTTT	CASSLFGENTEAFF
TRBJ2-2	NA	TRBV11-2	NA	TGTGCCAGCAGCTCCCTACTGAGGCCGAGGGAGCTGTTTTTT	CASSSLLRPRELFF
TRBJ1-2	NA	TRBV4-3	TRBD1	TGCGCCAGCAGCCATGGTAGGGGACAGGGCGATCAGTTGTATGGCTACACCTTC	CASSHGRGQGDQLYGYTF
TRBJ1-1	NA	TRBV19	NA	TGTGCCAGTAGTATAACAGGCTTATGGACTGAAGCTTTCTTT	CASSITGLWTEAFF
TRBJ1-1	NA	TRBV30	NA	TGTGCCTGGATGGGAGGTGAAGCTTTCTTT	CAWMGGEAFF
TRBJ2-1	NA	TRBV19	TRBD1	TGTGCCAGTAGTATAGGACCGACAGGGTACGGCTCCTACAATGAGCAGTTCTTC	CASSIGPTGYGSYNEQFF
TRBJ2-3	NA	TRBV19	TRBD2	TGTGCCAGTAGTATAGACGTAGCGGGAGGGCCGGGAGATACGCAGTATTTT	CASSIDVAGGPGDTQYF
TRBJ2-1	NA	TRBV5-1	TRBD1	TGCGCCAGCAGCTTGGGGGGACAGGTGTACAATGAGCAGTTCTTC	CASSLGGQVYNEQFF
TRBJ2-3	NA	TRBV9	NA	TGTGCCAGCAGCCCCCGTGTGGGGCTAGATACGCAGTATTTT	CASSPRVGLDTQYF
TRBJ2-5	NA	TRBV5-4	TRBD1	TGTGCCAGCAGCTTGTCGGGGACAGGGCCGCAAGAGACCCAGTACTTC	CASSLSGTGPQETQYF
TRBJ1-2	NA	TRBV27	NA	TGTGCCAGCAGTTCAACCTCCGGGACTCAGGGCTACACCTTC	CASSSTSGTQGYTF
TRBJ2-1	NA	TRBV9	TRBD2	TGTGCCAGCAGCCGGGAGGCCGCGTACAATGAGCAGTTCTTC	CASSREAAYNEQFF
TRBJ1-1	NA	TRBV12-3/TRBV12-4	NA	TGTGCCAGCAGTTTAGCGGAGTACACTGAAGCTTTCTTT	CASSLAEYTEAFF
TRBJ2-1	once	TRBV5-4	NA	TGTGCCAGCAGCTTGTCGGGGGGCGATCTCGGAGGGTATGAGCAGTTCTTC	CASSLSGGDLGGYEQFF
TRBJ1-1	NA	TRBV9	NA	TGTGCCAGCAGCGTAGTAGGGACATGGGGCACTGAAGCTTTCTTT	CASSVVGTWGTEAFF
TRBJ2-1	NA	TRBV7-8	NA	TGTGCCAGCAGTCCACGCTACGCGGAGTCCTACAATGAGCAGTTCTTC	CASSPRYAESYNEQFF
TRBJ2-3	NA	TRBV9	NA	TGTGCCAGCAGCGTAGGACAGGCAAGGACAGATACGCAGTATTTT	CASSVGQARTDTQYF
TRBJ1-2	NA	TRBV7-9	TRBD1	TGTGCCAGCAGCTCAGACGGGACAGGGCGGTTTGGCTACACCTTC	CASSSDGTGRFGYTF
TRBJ2-3	NA	TRBV18	TRBD1	TGTGCCAGCTCATCTAGGGGGCCTAGCACAGATACGCAGTATTTT	CASSSRGPSTDTQYF
TRBJ1-2	once	TRBV3-1/TRBV3-2	TRBD1	TGTGCCAGCAGCCGGGGACAGGGGGCAAATGGCTACACCTTC	CASSRGQGANGYTF
TRBJ1-2	NA	TRBV24-1	NA	TGTGCCACCAGTGACCCGGACAAGTCCTATGGCTACACCTTC	CATSDPDKSYGYTF
TRBJ2-1	NA	TRBV18	TRBD1	TGTGCCAGCTCACCACGCGAGATGGGACAGGGGAGGAATGAGCAGTTCTTC	CASSPREMGQGRNEQFF
TRBJ1-2	NA	TRBV6-5	NA	TGTGCCAGCAGTTACTCGGGGGGGCCGCACTATGGCTACACCTTC	CASSYSGGPHYGYTF
TRBJ2-1	NA	TRBV7-2	TRBD2	TGTGCCAGCAGCTTAGCTGCGGGAGGGGGGTACAATGAGCAGTTCTTC	CASSLAAGGGYNEQFF
TRBJ2-2	NA	TRBV7-2	TRBD2	TGTGCCAGCAGCTTAGCCCTAGCGGGAGTAAGGGCCGGGGAGCTGTTTTTT	CASSLALAGVRAGELFF
TRBJ2-1	NA	TRBV6-5	TRBD1	TGTGCCAGCAGTTCCCCAGGGACAGGTGATTACAATGAGCAGTTCTTC	CASSSPGTGDYNEQFF
TRBJ1-2	NA	TRBV19	NA	TGTGCCAGTATCGGCCCAGGGGTAAACTATGGCTACACCTTC	CASIGPGVNYGYTF
TRBJ1-6	NA	TRBV7-2	NA	TGTGCCAGCAGCCCGCCGGTTTCACCCCTCCACTTT	CASSPPVSPLHF